These 27 T cell receptor beta chains came from one sample sequenced in a study of cytomegalovirus exposure and HLA in healthy donors. Amplification used 60 Vbeta primers and 13 Jbeta primers. TCRdb's copy holds only in-frame clones and misses some; the assay was immunoSEQ multiplex PCR. Here the sample spans approximately 100,000 clones, around two thirds being singletons. The specimen sequenced was PBMCs. These receptors all come from a man between 25 and 39 years old in good health and CMV-seropositive.

The V call is TRBV19, the J call TRBJ2-7; D possibly corresponds to TRBD1 (6 bases). CDR3 size: 14 residues. With 3 bases removed from V and 2 bases from J, the gap between germline ends came to 11 bases. Per the germline V gene, CDR1 is LNHDA and CDR2 is SQIVND (reference sequence). This CDR3 is CASSIGQRPYEQYF. The CDR3 region has the DNA TGTGCCAGTAGTATCGGACAGCGTCCCTACGAGCAGTACTTC.

The chain links TRBV7-3 to TRBJ2-1, with 9 positions matching TRBD1. V gave up 2 bases and J gave up 4 bases; unmatched junction bases: 3. Germline CDR1 reads SGHTA; CDR2 reads FQGTGA. This CDR3 spans 15 amino acids. The CDR3 loop is CASSLGTGPYNEQFF. The CDR3 region has the DNA TGTGCCAGCAGCTTAGGGACAGGGCCTTACAATGAGCAGTTCTTC.

The chain has TRBV2 and TRBJ1-5; D gene uncertain. The CDR3 is made up of 15 amino acids. The V end was cut by 1 base, the J end by 6 bases, with 13 bases between. CDR1 SNHLY and CDR2 FYNNEI come from the germline V gene. In DNA form, the CDR3 reads TGTGCCAGCAGTGAAGAGTCCGGGGAGGGTCAGCCCCAGCATTTT. Translating it yields CASSEESGEGQPQHF. Drawing the rest from reference TRBV2 and TRBJ1-5, the complete variable domain is EPEVTQTPSHQVTQMGQEVILRCVPISNHLYFYWYRQILGQKVEFLVSFYNNEISEKSEIFDDQFSVERPDGSNFTLKIRSTKLEDSAMYFCASSEESGEGQPQHFGDGTRLSIL.

The rearrangement uses TRBV5-1 and TRBJ1-2, with D uncertain. Germline-derived CDR1 and CDR2 are SGHRS and YFSETQ. There are 18 residues in the CDR3. V lost 7 bases and J lost 4, with 29 bases in between. CDR3 bases: TGCGCCAGCCCTTTAATTTTTCCCCTTCCAAGAACAATCTATGGCTACACCTTC. It yields the protein CASPLIFPLPRTIYGYTF.

This clone was recorded a few times. The V call is TRBV4-2, the J call TRBJ2-7; D may be TRBD1 (5 bases). The CDR3 spans 16 residues. The V end lost 0 bases, the J end lost 0 bases, and 12 bases lay between the germline ends. CDR1 LGHNA and CDR2 YNFKEQ come from the germline V gene. The CDR3 spells CASSQDGAPTSYEQYF. CDR3 coding DNA: TGTGCCAGCAGCCAAGATGGGGCTCCCACCTCCTACGAGCAGTACTTC.

This rearrangement joins TRBV9 to TRBJ2-5; D is possibly TRBD1 (6 bases). CDR3 length equals 16 residues. V dropped 4 bases and J dropped 2 bases, with 18 bases sitting between them. Per germline, CDR1 SGDLS and CDR2 YYNGEE. DNA of the CDR3: TGTGCCAGCAGCATCAGGGGAGCGTCGATACAAGAGACCCAGTACTTC. Residues: CASSIRGASIQETQYF.

The chain uses TRBV19 and TRBJ2-7, with D perhaps TRBD2 (5 bases). V lost 6 bases and J 1 base, leaving 13 bases between the germline ends. The CDR3 spans 14 residues. Germline CDR1 reads LNHDA; CDR2 reads SQIVND (reference sequence). In DNA form, the CDR3 reads TGTGCCAGTAGCGTGAGGGCGGGTTCCTACGAGCAGTACTTC. The encoded protein is CASSVRAGSYEQYF.

The rearrangement joins TRBV2 to TRBJ1-4; tentative D call: TRBD1 (6 bases). Trimming pared 6 bases from V and 4 bases from J, leaving 9 bases between. This CDR3 has 13 amino acids. CDR1 and CDR2 from the germline V gene are SNHLY and FYNNEI. As DNA, the CDR3 is TGTGCCAGCAGAGGACAGTTTAATGAAAAACTGTTTTTT. Encoded protein: CASRGQFNEKLFF.

This chain connects TRBV5-1 to TRBJ2-5; TRBD2 matches at 7 bases. V shed 3 bases, J shed 4 bases, and the junction held 6 bases outside the gene matches. Germline V lookup: CDR1 SGHRS, CDR2 YFSETQ. This CDR3 is built from 14 residues. CDR3 loop: CASSSSPGGETQYF. The CDR3 DNA follows: TGCGCCAGCAGCTCAAGTCCGGGGGGAGAGACCCAGTACTTC.

This sequence joins TRBV10-3 and TRBJ2-6, with a tentative D call TRBD2 (5 bases). This CDR3 spans 17 amino acids. The V gene's germline CDR1 is ENHRY and CDR2 SYGVKD. V gave up 5 bases and J gave up 0 bases, with 14 bases separating them. The CDR3 region is CAISPAEVDSGANVLTF. CDR3 coding DNA: TGTGCCATCAGTCCAGCGGAGGTTGACTCTGGGGCCAACGTCCTGACTTTC.

J is TRBJ1-3 and V is TRBV19; D perhaps matches TRBD1 (5 bases). The CDR3 sequence is 14 residues long. V dropped 6 bases and J dropped 0 bases, with 9 bases sitting between them. CDR1 is LNHDA and CDR2 is SQIVND in the germline V gene (reference sequence). CDR3 region: CASSDSHSGNTIYF. The DNA for the CDR3 is TGTGCCAGTAGCGACAGCCACTCTGGAAACACCATATATTTT.

V is TRBV18 and J is TRBJ2-2; TRBD1 matches 7 bases. The CDR3 runs 15 residues. Trimming cost V 5 bases and J 2 bases; bases outside gene matches: 5. Germline V CDR1 and CDR2: KGHSH, LQKENI. CDR3 nucleotides: TGTGCCAGCTCATCTCGACAGGGAAACACCGGGGAGCTGTTTTTT. Translated, it gives CASSSRQGNTGELFF.

V gene TRBV5-7 combines with J gene TRBJ2-1; TRBD2 matches at 11 bases. Being an ORF, TRBV5-7 has a function that is uncertain. CDR3 length: 15 amino acids. V was pared by 4 bases and J by 10 bases, with 10 bases of the junction left unmatched. The CDR3 spells CASSIAGGPRNEQFF. The DNA for the CDR3 is TGTGCCAGCAGCATAGCGGGGGGGCCGCGAAACGAGCAGTTCTTC.

The chain's CDR3 is CASSSTGYSGNTIYF. DNA of the CDR3: TGTGCCAGCAGTTCCACAGGTTACTCTGGAAACACCATATATTTT. V and J are TRBV6-5 and TRBJ1-3; a weak D match, TRBD1 (5 bases). The V gene lost 4 bases and the J gene lost 0 bases, with 10 bases spanning the gap. CDR1 and CDR2 from the germline V gene are MNHEY and SVGAGI. The CDR3 has 15 amino acids.

The V and J genes are TRBV4-2 and TRBJ2-2, with TRBD2 matching over 11 bases. This CDR3 is 18 amino acids long. From germline, CDR1 is LGHNA and CDR2 YNFKEQ. Trimming removed 4 bases from V and 3 bases from J; junction bases left unmatched: 10. CDR3 loop: CASSPRGSGGADTGELFF. The CDR3 DNA reads as TGTGCCAGCAGCCCGAGAGGTAGCGGGGGGGCAGACACCGGGGAGCTGTTTTTT.

This clone was recorded a few times. This sample includes further DNA sequences coding for the same CDR3. The chain combines TRBV5-4 with TRBJ2-2; no clear D. V gave up 0 bases and J gave up 4 bases, with 7 bases separating them. This CDR3 has 14 residues. CDR1 is SGHNT and CDR2 is YYREEE in the germline V gene (reference sequence). The CDR3 DNA is TGTGCCAGCAGCTTGGACGGTGGCACCGGGGAGCTGTTTTTT. Protein product: CASSLDGGTGELFF.

V is TRBV5-1 and J is TRBJ2-7; D unclear. Germline assignment: CDR1 SGHRS and CDR2 YFSETQ. The ends were cut back, 2 bases at V and 0 bases at J, with 9 bases in the middle. The CDR3 spans 14 residues. The CDR3, as DNA: TGCGCCAGCAGCTTTTCGGGTATCTCCTACGAGCAGTACTTC. Its translation: CASSFSGISYEQYF.

The rearrangement joins TRBV6-4 to TRBJ1-6, with 7 bases aligning to TRBD1. Germline CDR1 reads MRHNA; CDR2 reads SNTAGT. CDR3 length equals 15 residues. V lost 1 base, J lost 7 bases, and 4 bases stayed unmatched. The CDR3 coding sequence is TGTGCCAGCAGTGACTGGGCAGGGGGAAATTCACCCCTCCACTTT. Translating gives CASSDWAGGNSPLHF.

This clone has only a few counts. The genes are TRBV7-9 and TRBJ2-2; D is possibly TRBD1 (5 bases). The germline V gene encodes CDR1 SEHNR and CDR2 FQNEAQ (reference sequence). CDR3 length: 14 residues. Trimming removed 1 base from V and 7 bases from J, with 10 bases in between. Here the CDR3 reads CASSLVGLGGELFF. The CDR3 nucleotides read TGTGCCAGCAGCTTAGTGGGGCTTGGCGGGGAGCTGTTTTTT.

V is TRBV5-6 and J is TRBJ2-5, with D uncertain. The CDR3 loop spans 12 amino acids. Germline CDR1 is SGHDT and CDR2 is YYEEEE. V lost 1 base, J lost 5 bases, and 6 bases lay in between. Here the CDR3 reads CASSLNQETQYF. The CDR3, as DNA: TGTGCCAGCAGCTTGAATCAGGAGACCCAGTACTTC.

The rearrangement joins TRBV19 to TRBJ2-1, with D maybe TRBD1 (6 bases). Germline CDR1 reads LNHDA; CDR2 reads SQIVND (reference sequence). This CDR3 is built from 15 residues. V was shortened by 5 bases and J by 2 bases, with 13 bases between the two germline ends. In nucleotides, the CDR3 is TGTGCCAGTAGTGCCGGGACACCAACCTACAATGAGCAGTTCTTC. Translated: CASSAGTPTYNEQFF. Together with reference TRBV19 and TRBJ2-1, the CDR3 gives the full variable domain: DGGITQSPKYLFRKEGQNVTLSCEQNLNHDAMYWYRQDPGQGLRLIYYSQIVNDFQKGDIAEGYSVSREKKESFPLTVTSAQKNPTAFYLCASSAGTPTYNEQFFGPGTRLTVL.

V and J are TRBV5-1 and TRBJ1-4; a weak D match, TRBD1 (6 bases). The germline V gene has CDR1 SGHRS and CDR2 YFSETQ. V lost 4 bases to trimming and J lost 2 bases, with 12 bases between them. The CDR3 covers 15 residues. The CDR3 protein is CASSVGGATNEKLFF. The DNA of the CDR3 is TGCGCCAGCAGCGTAGGGGGTGCGACTAATGAAAAACTGTTTTTT.

The table lists this clone with a few counts. J is TRBJ2-1 and V is TRBV5-1, with D maybe TRBD1 (6 bases). CDR3 length: 15 amino acids. Trimming stripped 4 bases from V and 0 bases from J, with 11 bases between. CDR1 and CDR2 from the germline V gene are SGHRS and YFSETQ. CDR3 DNA sequence: TGCGCCAGCAGCACCACAGGGAACTCCTACAATGAGCAGTTCTTC. Protein sequence: CASSTTGNSYNEQFF.

This clone was detected once. A junction end diverges from the germline sequence, so it may reflect a read error. The chain couples TRBV7-9 to TRBJ2-2, with TRBD2 identical over 9 bases. The CDR3 contains 16 residues. CDR1 is SEHNR, CDR2 FQNEAQ, per germline (reference sequence). CDR3 loop: CSSSQARGGATGELFF. The CDR3 bases are TGTTCCAGCAGCCAAGCCCGCGGGGGGGCCACCGGGGAGCTGTTTTTT.

The rearrangement links TRBV5-4 to TRBJ1-1; D uncertain. The germline V and J ends were trimmed by 3 bases and 1 base, with 10 bases remaining between them. The CDR3 length is 14 residues. Germline-derived CDR1 and CDR2 are SGHNT and YYREEE (reference sequence). The CDR3, as DNA: TGTGCCAGCAGCTCCGGGTCCGCGAACACTGAAGCTTTCTTT. It yields the protein CASSSGSANTEAFF. Supplemented by reference TRBV5-4 and TRBJ1-1, the full variable domain reads ETGVTQSPTHLIKTRGQQVTLRCSSQSGHNTVSWYQQALGQGPQFIFQYYREEENGRGNFPPRFSGLQFPNYSSELNVNALELDDSALYLCASSSGSANTEAFFGQGTRLTVV.

The chain joins TRBV30 to TRBJ2-7; the match to TRBD1 covers 11 bases. J was trimmed by 5 bases and V by 0 bases; bases with no gene match: 6. Germline V lookup: CDR1 GTSNPN, CDR2 SVGIG (reference sequence). CDR3 length: 15 amino acids. CDR3 coding DNA: TGTGCCTGGAGTGTACTCGGGACAGGGGGAGACGAGCAGTACTTC. The encoded protein is CAWSVLGTGGDEQYF.

This clone was counted between two and nine times. Compared with germline, one end of the junction differs, possibly owing to a read error. Other nucleotide sequences from this sample produce the same CDR3. The V and J genes are TRBV2 and TRBJ2-7; D uncertain. Germline V gives CDR1 SNHLY, CDR2 FYNNEI. This CDR3 spans 11 amino acids. The CDR3 spells CEKKAAYEQYF. As DNA, the CDR3 is TGCGAGAAGAAGGCGGCATACGAGCAGTACTTC.